This T cell receptor beta chain was sequenced in a study of brain T cells in children with intractable seizures. This table comes from immunoSEQ multiplex PCR, and its TCRdb copy is limited to in-frame clones, with some not included. This table has over 95,000 clones, 90% to 95% appearing once. This clone appeared a single time. The antigen remains undetermined. The CDR3 has 14 residues. Trimming took off 11 bases at V and 3 bases at J, with 16 bases between the two ends. Germline values: CDR1 KGHDR, CDR2 SFDVKD. Study-wide findings and caveats: Only CDR3 sequence similarity suggested viral specificity, without known HCMV serostatus. Pre- and post-surgery blood differed in depth, so pre-surgery absences may be undersampling.

At least one anti-epileptic drug was given before surgery. V usage is TRBV24-1 and J usage is TRBJ1-5; TRBD1 is a possible D gene (6 bases). The sequence was collected from a boy less than two years old with hemimegalencephaly and intractable seizures. The sample was peripheral blood, taken at surgery. The CDR3 sequence: CAILGGANNQPQHF. CDR3 nucleotide sequence: TGTGCCATTCTGGGGGGGGCGAACAATCAGCCCCAGCATTTT.